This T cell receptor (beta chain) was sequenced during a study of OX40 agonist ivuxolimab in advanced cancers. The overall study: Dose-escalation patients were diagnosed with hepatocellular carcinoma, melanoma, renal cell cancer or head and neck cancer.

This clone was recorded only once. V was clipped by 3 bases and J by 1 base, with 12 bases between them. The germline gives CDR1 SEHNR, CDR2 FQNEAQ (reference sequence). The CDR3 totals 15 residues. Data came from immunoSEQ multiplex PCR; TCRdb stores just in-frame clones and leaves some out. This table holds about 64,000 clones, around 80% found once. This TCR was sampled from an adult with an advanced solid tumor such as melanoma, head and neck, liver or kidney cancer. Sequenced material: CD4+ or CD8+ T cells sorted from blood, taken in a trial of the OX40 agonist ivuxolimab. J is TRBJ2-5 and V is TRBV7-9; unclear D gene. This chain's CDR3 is CASSLHRRTQETQYF. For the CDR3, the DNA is TGTGCCAGCAGCTTGCACAGACGAACCCAAGAGACCCAGTACTTC. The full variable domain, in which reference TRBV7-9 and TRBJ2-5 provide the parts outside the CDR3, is DTGVSQNPRHKITKRGQNVTFRCDPISEHNRLYWYRQTLGQGPEFLTYFQNEAQLEKSRLLSDRFSAERPKGSFSTLEIQRTEQGDSAMYLCASSLHRRTQETQYFGPGTRLLVL.